This T cell receptor (beta chain) was captured in a study of cytomegalovirus exposure and HLA in healthy donors. This CDR3 region has 14 residues. Unmatched junction bases numbered 8, after V lost 6 bases and J lost 8 bases. Germline CDR1 SGDLS, CDR2 YYNGEE. The primer mix had 60 Vbeta and 13 Jbeta primers. Profiling relied on immunoSEQ multiplex PCR, and the TCRdb table lists in-frame clones only, not all of them. The sample lists tens of thousands of clones, 80% to 90% occurring once. The sequenced sample was PBMCs. The TCR originated in a man aged 18 to 30 in good health and CMV-seronegative. This sequence joins TRBV9 and TRBJ1-4, with TRBD1 matching 9 bases. CDR3 amino acids: CASTRQGEGEKLFF. CDR3 nucleotide sequence: TGTGCCAGCACCCGACAGGGGGAGGGGGAAAAACTGTTTTTT.